This T cell receptor beta chain was sequenced for a study of OX40 agonist ivuxolimab in advanced cancers. Study context: Partial response was recorded in three patients: one hepatocellular carcinoma and two cutaneous melanoma cases.

TCRdb keeps only in-frame clones here, not all; method: immunoSEQ multiplex PCR. The sample holds under 70,000 clones, 86% seen once. Germline V gene lookup returns CDR1 ENHRY and CDR2 SYGVKD. The CDR3 spans 14 residues. With V trimmed by 6 bases and J by 5 bases, 2 bases remained unmatched. The source was CD4+ or CD8+ T cells sorted from blood, collected in a trial of the OX40 agonist ivuxolimab. This receptor was taken from an adult with an advanced solid tumor such as melanoma, head and neck, liver or kidney cancer. The chain couples TRBV10-3 to TRBJ2-1; 12 bases are shared with TRBD2. The CDR3: CAIRRTSGDNEQFF. DNA of the CDR3: TGTGCCATCAGGCGGACTAGCGGGGACAATGAGCAGTTCTTC.